This TCR beta chain was sequenced for a study of regulatory T cells in long-lasting Graves disease. This CDR3 spans 13 amino acids. Per the germline V gene, CDR1 is MGHRA and CDR2 is YSYEKL. The V and J ends lost 3 bases and 0 bases respectively, with 3 bases between them. Time point described: newly diagnosed GD, antithyroid drugs for less than 3 months. Extracted RNA from PBMCs served as the source of the TCR library. Arm-PCR with iRepertoire HTBI primers amplified the CDR3 regions for these TCR beta libraries. Each CDR3 protein is one row after TCRdb ran MiXCR on the multiplex PCR reads. The sample includes about 240,000 distinct CDR3 sequences, about 19% seen only once; the top ten take roughly 14%.

The chain has TRBV4-1 and TRBJ1-5; D unresolved. Sequenced here: peripheral blood mononuclear cells (PBMCs), sampled at new diagnosis, from a patient treated with antithyroid drugs. This TCR derives from a female donor with Graves disease. CDR3 DNA: TGCGCCAGCAGCCAGACTAGCAATCAGCCCCAGCATTTT. Translated, it gives CASSQTSNQPQHF.